This TCR beta chain is from a study of blood T cells in healthy people across ages. The authors ran a second PCR of roughly 6 to 12 cycles using a sample-barcoded 5' primer and a J-beta primer mix. At least 2.5 million CDR3-containing paired-end reads were obtained per sample. Via MiXCR, TCRdb re-called the 5' RACE reads, giving one row per CDR3 protein. The sample has around 500,000 distinct CDR3 sequences, under 55% seen once; the top ten hold 20% to 25%. Findings of the study overall: PBMCs went unsorted, and a conclusive naive versus antigen-experienced comparison was therefore prevented.

J was trimmed by 4 bases and V by 3 bases; bases with no gene match: 4. Germline CDR1 is SGHTA and CDR2 is FQGNSA. CDR3 length equals 15 residues. Concerning this clonotype: Its specificity is unknown.

The sequenced material came from blood. The TCR sequence derives from an elderly man in good health. The chain carries TRBV7-2 and TRBJ1-4, with TRBD1 identical over 8 bases. CDR3 in DNA: TGTGCCAGCAGCTTTGCCGGACAGGGTAATGAAAAACTGTTTTTT. Protein sequence: CASSFAGQGNEKLFF.